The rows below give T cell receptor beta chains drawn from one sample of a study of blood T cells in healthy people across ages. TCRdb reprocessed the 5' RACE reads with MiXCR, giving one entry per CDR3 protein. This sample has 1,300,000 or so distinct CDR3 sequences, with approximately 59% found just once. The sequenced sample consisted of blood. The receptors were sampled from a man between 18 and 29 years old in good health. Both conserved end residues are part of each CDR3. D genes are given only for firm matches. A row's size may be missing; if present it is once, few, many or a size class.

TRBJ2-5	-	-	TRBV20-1	CSAISDFSRGLGETQYF	TGCAGTGCTATATCGGATTTCAGTCGGGGGCTCGGAGAGACCCAGTACTTC
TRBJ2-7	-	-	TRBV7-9	CASSHASGYEQYF	TGTGCCAGCAGCCATGCCAGTGGCTACGAGCAGTACTTC
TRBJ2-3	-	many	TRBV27	CASSLRRISTDTQYF	TGTGCCAGCAGTCTTCGACGGATTAGCACAGATACGCAGTATTTT
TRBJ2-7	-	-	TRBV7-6	CASSLEGLHEQYF	TGTGCCAGCAGCTTAGAGGGACTCCACGAGCAGTACTTC
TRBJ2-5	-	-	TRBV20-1	CSARGGSGYNEQYF	TGCAGTGCTAGAGGTGGTAGCGGCTACAATGAGCAGTACTTC
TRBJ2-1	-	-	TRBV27	CASSLIINHNEQFF	TGTGCCAGCAGTTTAATCATCAACCACAATGAGCAGTTCTTC
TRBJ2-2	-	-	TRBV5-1	CASTGQFANTGELFF	TGCGCCAGCACCGGACAGTTCGCGAACACCGGGGAGCTGTTTTTT
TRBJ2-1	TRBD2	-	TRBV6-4	CASSGGDSAGEFF	TGTGCCAGCAGTGGGGGGGACTCAGCGGGAGAGTTCTTC
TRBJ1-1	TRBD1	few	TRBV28	CASSFTGGDTEAFF	TGTGCCAGCAGTTTTACAGGGGGGGACACTGAAGCTTTCTTT
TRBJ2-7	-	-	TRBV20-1	CSANIGYEQYF	TGCAGTGCTAACATAGGCTACGAGCAGTACTTC
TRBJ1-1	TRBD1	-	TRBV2	CASSDRGEAFF	TGTGCCAGCAGCGACAGGGGTGAAGCTTTCTTT
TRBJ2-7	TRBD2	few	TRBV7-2	CASRLAGGEGEQYF	TGTGCCAGCCGACTAGCGGGGGGTGAGGGTGAGCAGTACTTC
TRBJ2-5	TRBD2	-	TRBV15	CATSSTVWVAGGAGETQYF	TGTGCCACCAGCAGTACGGTTTGGGTAGCGGGGGGTGCTGGGGAGACCCAGTACTTC
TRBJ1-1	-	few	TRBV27	CASSLSSGRNTEAFF	TGTGCCAGCAGTTTATCCTCAGGGAGGAACACTGAAGCTTTCTTT
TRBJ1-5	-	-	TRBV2	CASSEEVWPQHF	TGTGCCAGCAGTGAAGAAGTTTGGCCCCAGCATTTT
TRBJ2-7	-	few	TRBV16	CASSQLRYEQYF	TGTGCCAGCAGCCAATTACGCTACGAGCAGTACTTC
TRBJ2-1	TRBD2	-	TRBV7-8	CASSLNLLPGLAGDHEQFF	TGTGCCAGCAGCTTAAATCTGCTCCCCGGACTAGCGGGAGATCATGAGCAGTTCTTC
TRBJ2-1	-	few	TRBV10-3	CAITQGRYNEQFF	TGTGCCATCACCCAGGGTCGCTACAATGAGCAGTTCTTC
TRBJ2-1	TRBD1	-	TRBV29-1	CSVFQGALNEQFF	TGCAGCGTCTTTCAGGGGGCCCTAAATGAGCAGTTCTTC
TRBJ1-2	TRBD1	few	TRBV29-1	CSVTGGFYGYTF	TGCAGCGTGACAGGGGGATTCTATGGCTACACCTTC
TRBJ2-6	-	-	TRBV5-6	CASSFSRISGANVLTF	TGTGCCAGCAGCTTTTCCAGGATCTCTGGGGCCAACGTCCTGACTTTC
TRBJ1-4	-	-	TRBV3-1	CASSQEPGRTYHEKLFF	TGTGCCAGCAGCCAAGAACCCGGTAGGACCTACCATGAAAAACTGTTTTTT
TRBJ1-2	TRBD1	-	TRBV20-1	CSAASGTDYGYTF	TGCAGTGCTGCGTCCGGGACAGACTATGGCTACACCTTC
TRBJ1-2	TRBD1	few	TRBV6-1	CASSGRDRRIYGYTF	TGTGCCAGCAGTGGCCGGGACAGGCGCATCTATGGCTACACCTTC
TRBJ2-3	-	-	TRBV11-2	CASSLDSWQISTDTQYF	TGTGCCAGCAGCTTAGATTCATGGCAGATTAGCACAGATACGCAGTATTTT
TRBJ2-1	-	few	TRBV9	CASSVGGRDNEQFF	TGTGCCAGCAGCGTAGGTGGTAGGGACAATGAGCAGTTCTTC
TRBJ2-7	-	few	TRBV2	CASNPSFSYEQYF	TGTGCCAGCAATCCCAGTTTCTCCTACGAGCAGTACTTC
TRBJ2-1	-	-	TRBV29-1	CSAGRFNGNEQFF	TGCAGCGCCGGCAGGTTTAATGGCAATGAGCAGTTCTTC